Below, 24 T cell receptor beta chains from the same sample are listed, as sequenced in a study of beta chain features in type 1 diabetes. The study reverse transcribed the entire isolated RNA, so it sequenced expressed TCRB transcripts. Using immunoSEQ multiplex PCR, the repertoire was profiled, and TCRdb retains in-frame clones only, with some absent. There are roughly 120,000 clones in the sample; roughly 40% occur only once, and about 0.07% lies in the top ten. The source material was stem cell memory CD4+ T cells from blood. These receptors came from a woman younger than 35 in good health.

The V call is TRBV27, the J call TRBJ1-2; TRBD1 is a possible D gene (6 bases). There are 16 residues in the CDR3. Trimming pared 4 bases from V and 2 bases from J, leaving 17 bases between. Per the germline V gene, CDR1 is MNHEY and CDR2 is SMNVEV (reference sequence). The CDR3 DNA reads TGTGCCAGCAGTTCATACAGGGTTGTGTCCAACTATGGCTACACCTTC. It yields the protein CASSSYRVVSNYGYTF.

The J gene is TRBJ2-6, the V gene TRBV7-3; D ambiguous. CDR3 length: 16 amino acids. Germline loops: CDR1 SGHTA, CDR2 FQGTGA. V lost 6 bases to trimming and J lost 0 bases, with 12 bases between them. DNA for the CDR3: TGTGCCAGCAGGGCTGCGGCCAACTCTGGGGCCAACGTCCTGACTTTC. The encoded protein is CASRAAANSGANVLTF.

V gene TRBV6-5 combines with J gene TRBJ2-1; a weak D match, TRBD2 (5 bases). Per the germline V gene, CDR1 is MNHEY and CDR2 is SVGAGI. V was trimmed by 0 bases and J by 0 bases, leaving 9 bases between them. This CDR3 has 16 amino acids. CDR3 region: CASSYSEASSYNEQFF. CDR3 in DNA: TGTGCCAGCAGTTACTCGGAGGCTAGCTCCTACAATGAGCAGTTCTTC.

On this clone: The sample contains more than one DNA sequence encoding this CDR3. The rearrangement links TRBV5-1 to TRBJ2-3; possibly TRBD1 for D (6 bases). The CDR3 totals 14 residues. Trimming left V 5 bases short and J 2 bases short, with 12 bases between. Germline lookup yields CDR1 SGHRS and CDR2 YFSETQ. CDR3: CASSFGQNTDTQYF. Written as DNA, the CDR3 is TGCGCCAGCAGTTTTGGACAGAACACAGATACGCAGTATTTT.

The chain has TRBV18 and TRBJ2-3; 7 nucleotides match TRBD2. The CDR3 is made up of 13 amino acids. V was clipped by 6 bases and J by 6 bases; unmatched bases: 6. Germline V gene lookup returns CDR1 KGHSH and CDR2 LQKENI. Here the CDR3 DNA reads TGTGCCAGCTCGAAGCGGGATGACGATACGCAGTATTTT. Translated, it gives CASSKRDDDTQYF.

This clone has more than one count but fewer than ten. The chain recombines TRBV5-4 with TRBJ1-2; 10 nucleotides match TRBD1. Germline loops: CDR1 SGHNT, CDR2 YYREEE (reference sequence). Trimming at V came to 4 bases and at J to 0 bases, leaving 6 bases not matched to a gene. The length of the CDR3 is 16 residues. The CDR3 DNA follows: TGTGCCAGCAGCCGAGACAGGGGGCGATCTAACTATGGCTACACCTTC. This translates into CASSRDRGRSNYGYTF.

The chain recombines TRBV28 with TRBJ2-1; TRBD1 matches 9 bases. Germline assignment: CDR1 MDHEN and CDR2 SYDVKM. The CDR3 has 15 residues. Trimming removed 4 bases from V and 7 bases from J; junction bases left unmatched: 8. CDR3 DNA: TGTGCCAGCAGTTCTCCGGGACAGGGTACTAATGAGCAGTTCTTC. Translating it yields CASSSPGQGTNEQFF.

This clone appeared a few times. This rearrangement joins TRBV4-1 to TRBJ2-7; perhaps TRBD2 as D (5 bases). Germline values: CDR1 MGHRA, CDR2 YSYEKL. V shed 8 bases and J shed 6 bases, with 14 bases lying between them. CDR3 length equals 12 residues. As DNA, the CDR3 is TGCGCCAGCGGACGGGGAGACGGCGAGCAGTACTTC. Amino acids: CASGRGDGEQYF.

This clone has a handful of counts. The V gene is TRBV2, the J gene TRBJ2-5, with 9 bases lining up with TRBD1. The CDR3 contains 14 residues. The V gene end was trimmed by 5 bases and the J gene end by 4 bases; junction bases not matched to a gene: 5. Germline loops: CDR1 SNHLY, CDR2 FYNNEI. The CDR3 coding sequence is TGTGCCAGCAGTACTCGACAGGGGGGAGAGACCCAGTACTTC. This encodes CASSTRQGGETQYF.

In this sample, this clone turned up a few times. The rearrangement links TRBV14 to TRBJ2-1; 8 bases agree with TRBD2. This CDR3 has 13 amino acids. The junction had 2 bases not matched to a gene; V was cut back by 4 bases and J by 6 bases. Germline lookup yields CDR1 SGHDN and CDR2 FVKESK. CDR3 protein: CASSLAGGNEQFF. The CDR3 region has the DNA TGTGCCAGCAGCCTTGCGGGGGGCAATGAGCAGTTCTTC. Looking up the rest from reference TRBV14 and TRBJ2-1 gives the full variable domain: EAGVTQFPSHSVIEKGQTVTLRCDPISGHDNLYWYRRVMGKEIKFLLHFVKESKQDESGMPNNRFLAERTGGTYSTLKVQPAELEDSGVYFCASSLAGGNEQFFGPGTRLTVL.

This chain links TRBV5-1 with TRBJ2-5; D is unresolved. V lost 1 base, J lost 2 bases, and 9 bases lay in between. The CDR3 spans 14 residues. CDR1 is SGHRS and CDR2 is YFSETQ in the germline V gene. The CDR3 region has the DNA TGCGCCAGCAGCTTGTACGTCCAGCAAGAGACCCAGTACTTC. As protein: CASSLYVQQETQYF.

The chain carries TRBV5-4 and TRBJ2-5, with D maybe TRBD2 (7 bases). The CDR3 loop spans 14 amino acids. V was shortened by 1 base and J by 4 bases, with 11 bases between the two germline ends. CDR1 is SGHNT, CDR2 YYREEE, per germline (reference sequence). The CDR3 nucleotides read TGTGCCAGCAGCTTGAACGGGGGGCGAGAGACCCAGTACTTC. Protein product: CASSLNGGRETQYF.

This chain connects TRBV27 to TRBJ2-7, with 11 bases aligning to TRBD2. Germline V lookup: CDR1 MNHEY, CDR2 SMNVEV (reference sequence). The CDR3 runs 17 residues. Trimming removed 5 bases from V and 3 bases from J; junction bases left unmatched: 12. The CDR3 is CASSLGYIAGGFYEQYF. The CDR3 DNA is TGTGCCAGCAGTCTTGGGTATATAGCGGGAGGGTTCTACGAGCAGTACTTC.

This sequence joins TRBV2 and TRBJ1-1; maybe TRBD1 (6 bases). The CDR3 contains 13 residues. Per the germline V gene, CDR1 is SNHLY and CDR2 is FYNNEI. Trimming stripped 6 bases from V and 2 bases from J, with 10 bases between. This CDR3 reads CASRRQVNTEAFF. The DNA of the CDR3 is TGTGCCAGCAGACGACAGGTAAACACTGAAGCTTTCTTT. Together with reference TRBV2 and TRBJ1-1, the CDR3 gives the full variable domain: EPEVTQTPSHQVTQMGQEVILRCVPISNHLYFYWYRQILGQKVEFLVSFYNNEISEKSEIFDDQFSVERPDGSNFTLKIRSTKLEDSAMYFCASRRQVNTEAFFGQGTRLTVV.

This clone was seen more than once but under ten times. The rearrangement links TRBV9 to TRBJ2-1; 9 bases are shared with TRBD2. Trimming at V came to 5 bases and at J to 2 bases, leaving 5 bases not matched to a gene. Germline CDR1 reads SGDLS; CDR2 reads YYNGEE. This CDR3 contains 15 residues. CDR3 amino acids: CASRGGTSPYNEQFF. CDR3 bases: TGTGCCAGCAGGGGAGGGACTAGCCCCTACAATGAGCAGTTCTTC. Based on the CDR3 plus reference TRBV9 and TRBJ2-1, the full variable domain is DSGVTQTPKHLITATGQRVTLRCSPRSGDLSVYWYQQSLDQGLQFLIQYYNGEERAKGNILERFSAQQFPDLHSELNLSSLELGDSALYFCASRGGTSPYNEQFFGPGTRLTVL.

The chain combines TRBV11-1 with TRBJ2-5; 8 positions match TRBD2. Per the germline V gene, CDR1 is SGHAT and CDR2 is FQDESV (reference sequence). The CDR3 loop spans 16 amino acids. V lost 5 bases, J lost 7 bases, and 15 bases stayed unmatched. The CDR3 sequence: CASSRLGSGVQTTQYF. The CDR3 DNA follows: TGTGCCAGCAGCCGCCTGGGTAGCGGGGTTCAGACGACCCAGTACTTC.

The count of this clone is one. The chain combines TRBV28 with TRBJ1-2, with TRBD1 as a possible D gene (5 bases). Trimming took off 7 bases at V and 8 bases at J, with 17 bases between the two ends. Germline CDR1 MDHEN, CDR2 SYDVKM. CDR3 length: 13 residues. The CDR3 DNA follows: TGTGCCAGCACCCAAGCGGGGACGGGGGGCTACACCTTC. Residues: CASTQAGTGGYTF.

This chain links TRBV9 with TRBJ1-3; 7 nucleotides line up with TRBD1. The length of the CDR3 is 13 residues. CDR1 SGDLS and CDR2 YYNGEE come from the germline V gene. Losses at the gene ends were 4 bases for V and 4 bases for J; bases not matched to a gene: 2. CDR3 in amino acids: CASSRDRGNTIYF. The DNA for the CDR3 is TGTGCCAGCAGCAGGGACAGAGGAAACACCATATATTTT. Filled out from reference TRBV9 and TRBJ1-3, the complete variable domain reads DSGVTQTPKHLITATGQRVTLRCSPRSGDLSVYWYQQSLDQGLQFLIQYYNGEERAKGNILERFSAQQFPDLHSELNLSSLELGDSALYFCASSRDRGNTIYFGEGSWLTVV.

This rearrangement joins TRBV5-4 to TRBJ2-3; 8 bases fit TRBD1. This CDR3 contains 15 residues. J lost 1 base, V lost 0 bases, and 1 base had no gene match. Germline lookup yields CDR1 SGHNT and CDR2 YYREEE (reference sequence). In DNA form, the CDR3 reads TGTGCCAGCAGCTTGGCGACAGGGGGCACAGATACGCAGTATTTT. This sequence encodes CASSLATGGTDTQYF.

This sequence joins TRBV7-2 and TRBJ2-5; weak D call: TRBD2 (6 bases). The V end was cut by 5 bases, the J end by 1 base, with 11 bases between. Germline assignment: CDR1 SGHTA and CDR2 FQGNSA. This CDR3 comprises 14 residues. CDR3 region: CASSRAGSQETQYF. Written as DNA, the CDR3 is TGTGCCAGCAGCCGGGCGGGGAGCCAAGAGACCCAGTACTTC. The variable domain in full, with the rest retrieved from reference TRBV7-2 and TRBJ2-5, is GAGVSQSPSNKVTEKGKDVELRCDPISGHTALYWYRQSLGQGLEFLIYFQGNSAPDKSGLPSDRFSAERTGGSVSTLTIQRTQQEDSAVYLCASSRAGSQETQYFGPGTRLLVL.

The chain is built from TRBV4-1 and TRBJ1-2, with TRBD1 matching over 8 bases. Trimming took 6 bases from V and 1 from J; bases not matched to a gene: 7. Per germline, CDR1 MGHRA and CDR2 YSYEKL. The CDR3 covers 15 residues. The CDR3 DNA is TGCGCCAGCAGGTCCCGGGACAGGAATAACTATGGCTACACCTTC. Its protein product is CASRSRDRNNYGYTF.

The chain has TRBV6-4 and TRBJ2-1; TRBD2 is a possible D gene (5 bases). CDR3 length: 14 amino acids. In germline, CDR1 is MRHNA, CDR2 SNTAGT. The germline V and J ends were trimmed by 6 bases and 0 bases, with 9 bases remaining between them. The CDR3 loop is CASSPGSSYNEQFF. The CDR3 region has the DNA TGTGCCAGCAGCCCGGGAAGCTCCTACAATGAGCAGTTCTTC.

The chain carries TRBV18 and TRBJ2-1; D may be TRBD2 (5 bases). This CDR3 comprises 17 residues. Germline V lookup: CDR1 KGHSH, CDR2 LQKENI. V lost 4 bases, J lost 1 base, and 17 bases lay in between. The CDR3: CASSQLRSGVSYNEQFF. The CDR3 coding sequence is TGTGCCAGCTCACAACTTAGGAGCGGAGTATCCTACAATGAGCAGTTCTTC.

The CDR3 loop is CASGEQGLGTEAFF. Here the CDR3 DNA reads TGTGCCAGCGGGGAACAGGGCCTGGGCACTGAAGCTTTCTTT. The gene calls are TRBV7-2 and TRBJ1-1; tentative D call: TRBD1 (6 bases). This CDR3 is 14 amino acids long. Per germline, CDR1 SGHTA and CDR2 FQGNSA. Trimming pared 8 bases from V and 4 bases from J, leaving 17 bases between.